This TCR beta chain was recovered during a study of early T cells in non-severe SARS-CoV-2 infection. Looking at the study overall: The authors sequenced bulk RNA from unsorted whole blood, leaving chains unpaired. Study findings and constraints: Reliance on VDJdb matching favored anti-spike CD8 responses; private and CD4 specificities were missed.

This clonotype was picked up a small number of times. Antigen: not known. Attached unique molecular identifiers marked individual cDNA molecules. TCRdb ran MiXCR on the 5' RACE reads and lists one entry per CDR3 protein. The sample yields 65,000 to 90,000 distinct CDR3 sequences, approximately 12% seen once. The CDR3 extends over 14 amino acids. V dropped 7 bases and J dropped 7 bases, with 16 bases sitting between them. The chain employs TRBV12-3 or TRBV12-4 and TRBJ1-4; tentatively, D is TRBD1 (6 bases). The sample taken for sequencing was whole blood. The TCR was taken from an adult who was a healthcare worker with PCR-confirmed SARS-CoV-2 infection or an uninfected control (not recorded which). The CDR3 sequence is CASNPTGGREKLFF. In DNA, the CDR3 is TGTGCCAGCAACCCGACAGGAGGGCGTGAAAAACTGTTTTTT.